The following is a T cell receptor (beta chain) sequence with its context. Its specificity is not known. This sample is drawn from a study of monozygotic twins with inflammatory bowel disease. Study-wide results and caveats: A single strong IBD-associated signal or clonotype was not supported by the findings.

TCRdb re-called the 5' RACE reads; every CDR3 protein appears as one record, without DNA. This repertoire includes around 140,000 distinct CDR3 sequences. The receptor was derived from a human donor with ulcerative colitis or Crohn's disease, or a healthy co-twin of an affected twin (not recorded which). Sample: blood.

CDR3 in amino acids: CASSLRPPGTGVRYAQYF. J is TRBJ2-3 and V is TRBV11-3; TCRdb's assignment of TRBD1 cannot be checked, as there is no DNA. The CDR3 covers 18 residues. Germline V CDR1 and CDR2: SGHNT, YENEEA. Variable domain in full (rest from reference TRBV11-3 and TRBJ2-3): EAGVVQSPRYKIIEKKQPVAFWCNPISGHNTLYWYLQNLGQGPELLIRYENEEAVDDSQLPKDRFSAERLKGVDSTLKIQPAELGDSAVYLCASSLRPPGTGVRYAQYFGPGTRLTVL.